This paragraph reports one T cell receptor (beta chain). Antigen specificity is unknown. The sample is drawn from a study of cytomegalovirus exposure and HLA in healthy donors. Regarding the study as a whole: Researchers counted over 150 TCR beta chains as cytomegalovirus-associated.

Trimming stripped 7 bases from V and 3 bases from J, with 7 bases between. The germline V gene encodes CDR1 SGHAT and CDR2 FQNNGV. CDR3 length equals 11 residues. The primer mix had 60 Vbeta and 13 Jbeta primers. Data came from immunoSEQ multiplex PCR; TCRdb stores just in-frame clones and leaves some out. The data contain about 180,000 clones, over 70% of them singletons. J is TRBJ2-7 and V is TRBV11-2; D remains ambiguous. The TCR originated in a woman aged 60-75 years in good health and CMV-seropositive. The specimen was PBMCs. CDR3 nucleotides: TGTGCCAGCATGAGTAACTACGAGCAGTACTTC. This codes for CASMSNYEQYF.